Listed here are 14 T cell receptor beta chains from one sample, sequenced in a study of blood T cell repertoires in COVID-19. Profiling relied on immunoSEQ multiplex PCR, and the TCRdb table lists in-frame clones only, not all of them. Of roughly 300,000 clones detected, 85% to 90% appear once; the ten largest clones hold 3.5% to 5%. Specimen: PBMCs or T cells enriched from blood (not recorded which). These receptor sequences come from a man under 40 who had recovered from COVID-19.

This clone was counted a single time. The chain couples TRBV2 to TRBJ1-2, with a weak D call TRBD1 (6 bases). The CDR3 runs 15 residues. V lost 8 bases and J lost 1, with 17 bases in between. The V gene's germline CDR1 is SNHLY and CDR2 FYNNEI. The CDR3 reads CASRSYRENNYGYTF. CDR3 DNA: TGTGCCAGCCGATCTTACAGGGAAAATAACTATGGCTACACCTTC.

V gene TRBV5-1 combines with J gene TRBJ2-7; TRBD1 matches at 7 bases. The length of the CDR3 is 13 residues. V shed 4 bases, J shed 3 bases, and the junction held 4 bases outside the gene matches. Germline V gene lookup returns CDR1 SGHRS and CDR2 YFSETQ. The CDR3 region has the DNA TGCGCCAGCAGCGTGGGACAGCTCTACGAGCAGTACTTC. It yields the protein CASSVGQLYEQYF.

The chain joins TRBV5-1 to TRBJ1-6; D not certain. The CDR3 is 13 amino acids. V dropped 0 bases and J dropped 9 bases, with 7 bases sitting between them. Per germline, CDR1 SGHRS and CDR2 YFSETQ. CDR3 nucleotide sequence: TGCGCCAGCAGCTTGGAGTTCGGTTCACCCCTCCACTTT. Its protein product is CASSLEFGSPLHF.

This rearrangement joins TRBV18 to TRBJ2-7, with 12 bases identical to TRBD2. Germline CDR1 reads KGHSH; CDR2 reads LQKENI. The length of the CDR3 is 15 residues. CDR3 in amino acids: CASSRLAGVYQVFFV. The CDR3 coding sequence is TGTGCCAGCTCACGACTAGCGGGAGTTTACCAGGTCTTCTTCGTC.

The chain has TRBV2 and TRBJ2-3; 9 bases map to TRBD2. J gave up 3 bases and V 2 bases, and 6 bases lay outside the gene matches. Germline loops: CDR1 SNHLY, CDR2 FYNNEI. The CDR3 has 16 amino acids. CDR3 nucleotide sequence: TGTGCCAGCAGTGAAAGAATGGGACTAGCAACAGATACGCAGTATTTT. Its translation is CASSERMGLATDTQYF.

This sequence joins TRBV6-5 and TRBJ1-6; 9 bases are shared with TRBD1. The CDR3 contains 15 residues. The germline V gene encodes CDR1 MNHEY and CDR2 SVGAGI. Unmatched junction bases numbered 9, after V lost 7 bases and J lost 8 bases. This chain's CDR3 is CASNRVGQGYSPLHF. Written as DNA, the CDR3 is TGTGCCAGCAATCGTGTAGGACAGGGGTATTCACCCCTCCACTTT.

The chain has TRBV6-5 and TRBJ1-6, with 9 bases aligning to TRBD1. Germline values: CDR1 MNHEY, CDR2 SVGAGI. The CDR3 extends over 14 amino acids. The V and J ends lost 8 bases and 9 bases, in that order; junction bases with no gene match: 8. CDR3 sequence: CASSDRGRGSPLHF. The CDR3 coding sequence is TGTGCCAGCTCGGACAGGGGTCGGGGTTCACCCCTCCACTTT.

This chain links TRBV6-1 with TRBJ1-2; no definite D call. V was trimmed by 2 bases and J by 4 bases, leaving 14 bases between them. Germline CDR1 is MNHNS and CDR2 is SASEGT. CDR3 length: 15 amino acids. In DNA, the CDR3 is TGTGCCAGCAGTGAACTCCCCTCGGCGGCCTATGGCTACACCTTC. Its translation is CASSELPSAAYGYTF.

The chain uses TRBV18 and TRBJ2-7; D is perhaps TRBD1 (5 bases). This CDR3 is 12 amino acids long. Germline V CDR1 and CDR2: KGHSH, LQKENI. Trimming pared 4 bases from V and 5 bases from J, leaving 9 bases between. The CDR3 spells CASSRGSNEQYF. The CDR3 DNA reads as TGTGCCAGCTCACGGGGCAGCAACGAGCAGTACTTC.

The gene calls are TRBV2 and TRBJ2-7, with a tentative D call TRBD2 (7 bases). CDR1 SNHLY and CDR2 FYNNEI come from the germline V gene. This CDR3 has 14 amino acids. Trimming pared 4 bases from V and 7 bases from J, leaving 17 bases between. CDR3: CASSGRAGRGEQYF. In DNA form, the CDR3 reads TGTGCCAGCAGTGGACGAGCGGGGAGGGGGGAGCAGTACTTC.

The chain employs TRBV24-1 and TRBJ2-3; tentative D call: TRBD1 (6 bases). Germline V gene lookup returns CDR1 KGHDR and CDR2 SFDVKD. V was pared by 3 bases and J by 4 bases, with 10 bases between. The CDR3 runs to 14 residues. CDR3 amino acids: CATSDPRGADTQYF. CDR3 in DNA: TGTGCCACCAGTGATCCCAGGGGTGCAGATACGCAGTATTTT.

The chain employs TRBV2 and TRBJ2-5; no firm D call. The CDR3 totals 14 residues. With 6 bases removed from V and 1 base from J, the gap between germline ends came to 12 bases. Germline CDR1 reads SNHLY; CDR2 reads FYNNEI. The DNA for the CDR3 is TGTGCCAGCAGGCGGTCACTCTCCCAAGAGACCCAGTACTTC. This gives the protein CASRRSLSQETQYF.

This clone was counted a single time. V usage is TRBV27 and J usage is TRBJ2-3, with D unclear. The CDR3 covers 13 residues. Deletions cut 1 base from V and 7 bases from J, with 9 bases between. CDR1 is MNHEY and CDR2 is SMNVEV in the germline V gene (reference sequence). CDR3 protein: CASSLFRLHTQYF. The CDR3 region has the DNA TGTGCCAGCAGTTTATTCAGGCTCCATACGCAGTATTTT.

V usage is TRBV6-5 and J usage is TRBJ2-1, with TRBD1 as a possible D gene (5 bases). Trimming removed 7 bases from V and 7 bases from J, with 17 bases in between. The CDR3 is 14 amino acids. Per germline, CDR1 MNHEY and CDR2 SVGAGI. DNA of the CDR3: TGTGCCAGCACCCCACCCGGTAGGGGTAATGAGCAGTTCTTC. Its protein is CASTPPGRGNEQFF.